This passage covers 7 T cell receptor beta chains from one sample sequenced in a study of CD8+CD57+ T cells in acquired aplastic anemia. The template used for profiling TCR beta VDJ and CDR3 was genomic DNA. TCRdb analysed the reads with MiXCR anew, one entry per CDR3 protein. The profile covers tens of thousands of distinct CDR3 sequences, with 65% to 80% appearing a single time and about 20% taken by the ten largest. Sequenced material: sorted CD4+, CD8+, or CD8+CD57+ T cells (not recorded which) from PBMCs. The origin of the receptors is a human donor in good health, serving as a control.

V and J are TRBV10-3 and TRBJ2-7; 7 bases fit TRBD1. The trim removed 10 bases at V and 2 bases at J, leaving 11 bases unmatched. Germline V gives CDR1 ENHRY, CDR2 SYGVKD. This CDR3 is 14 amino acids long. CDR3 nucleotide sequence: TGTGCCAGCAGCCTACGACAGGGAGCCTACGAGCAGTACTTC. This gives the protein CASSLRQGAYEQYF.

This clonotype has just one count. The J gene is TRBJ1-2, the V gene TRBV25-1; unclear D gene. CDR3 length: 13 amino acids. CDR1 is MGHDK and CDR2 is SYGVNS in the germline V gene. Deletions cut 1 base from V and 8 bases from J, with 11 bases between. CDR3 sequence: CASSEFVEGGYTF. The CDR3 region has the DNA TGTGCCAGCAGTGAATTCGTGGAGGGAGGCTACACCTTC.

V gene TRBV20-1 combines with J gene TRBJ2-3; the match to TRBD2 covers 11 bases. Germline CDR1 DFQATT, CDR2 SNEGSKA (reference sequence). With V trimmed by 1 base and J by 2 bases, 2 bases remained unmatched. The CDR3 contains 15 residues. Here the CDR3 reads CSARATSGDTDTQYF. CDR3 nucleotides: TGCAGTGCTAGAGCGACTAGCGGGGACACAGATACGCAGTATTTT.

The rearrangement uses TRBV15 and TRBJ2-1; the match to TRBD1 covers 11 bases. Unmatched junction bases numbered 8, after V lost 9 bases and J lost 7 bases. This CDR3 has 14 amino acids. CDR1 and CDR2 from the germline V gene are LNHNV and YYDKDF (reference sequence). The CDR3 DNA sequence: TGTGCCACTGCCGGGACAGGGGGTGTTAATGAGCAGTTCTTC. Translation gives CATAGTGGVNEQFF. The full variable domain, rest sourced from reference TRBV15 and TRBJ2-1, is DAMVIQNPRYQVTQFGKPVTLSCSQTLNHNVMYWYQQKSSQAPKLLFHYYDKDFNNEADTPDNFQSRRPNTSFCFLDIRSPGLGDTAMYLCATAGTGGVNEQFFGPGTRLTVL.

The chain recombines TRBV11-1 with TRBJ1-1, with D unclear. The CDR3 contains 18 residues. CDR1 is SGHAT and CDR2 is FQDESV in the germline V gene (reference sequence). The ends were cut back, 5 bases at V and 0 bases at J, with 22 bases in the middle. CDR3 sequence reads: CASSRILTVKSLNTEAFF. The CDR3 region has the DNA TGTGCCAGCAGCCGCATTTTGACGGTCAAGTCGTTGAACACTGAAGCTTTCTTT.

The J gene is TRBJ2-7, the V gene TRBV19; no firm D call. Germline V CDR1 and CDR2: LNHDA, SQIVND (reference sequence). The CDR3 spans 12 residues. Deletions cut 5 bases from V and 0 bases from J, with 5 bases between. CDR3 bases: TGTGCCAGTAGTTCCGCCTCCTACGAGCAGTACTTC. It translates to CASSSASYEQYF.

V is TRBV11-1 and J is TRBJ2-7; D is perhaps TRBD1 (6 bases). The length of the CDR3 is 15 residues. Between the trimmed V and J ends, which lost 5 bases and 0 bases, there was a span of 14 bases. Germline loops: CDR1 SGHAT, CDR2 FQDESV (reference sequence). CDR3 nucleotide sequence: TGTGCCAGCAGCATCTCACAGGGCCACTCCTACGAGCAGTACTTC. Translating gives CASSISQGHSYEQYF.